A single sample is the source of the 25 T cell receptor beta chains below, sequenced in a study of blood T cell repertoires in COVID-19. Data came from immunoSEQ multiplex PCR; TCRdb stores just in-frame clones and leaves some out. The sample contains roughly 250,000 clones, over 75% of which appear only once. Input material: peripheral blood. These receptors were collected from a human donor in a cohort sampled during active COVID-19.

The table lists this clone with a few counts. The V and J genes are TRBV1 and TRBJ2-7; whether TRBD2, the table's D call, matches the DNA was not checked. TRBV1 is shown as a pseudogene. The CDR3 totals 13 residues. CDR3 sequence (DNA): TGCACCACCTCCGGGACTACCCCCTACGAGCAGTACTTC. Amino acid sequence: CTTSGTTPYEQYF.

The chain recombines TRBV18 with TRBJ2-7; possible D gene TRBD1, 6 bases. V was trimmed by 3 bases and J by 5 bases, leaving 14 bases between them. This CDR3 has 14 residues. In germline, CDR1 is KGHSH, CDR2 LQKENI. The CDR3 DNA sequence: TGTGCCAGCTCACCTAGGACAGTGCAGGACGAGCAGTACTTC. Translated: CASSPRTVQDEQYF.

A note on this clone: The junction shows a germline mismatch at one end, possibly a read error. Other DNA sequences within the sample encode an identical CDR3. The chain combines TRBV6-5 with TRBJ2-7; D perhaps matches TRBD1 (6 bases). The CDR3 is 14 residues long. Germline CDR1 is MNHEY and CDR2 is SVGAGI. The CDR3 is CASNPPGVPYEQYF. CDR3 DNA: TGTGCCAGCAACCCACCAGGGGTCCCCTACGAGCAGTACTTT.

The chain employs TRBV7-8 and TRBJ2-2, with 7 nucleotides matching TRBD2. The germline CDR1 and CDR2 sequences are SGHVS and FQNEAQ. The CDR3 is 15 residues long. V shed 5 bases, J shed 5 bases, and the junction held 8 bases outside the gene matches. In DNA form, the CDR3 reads TGTGCCAGCAGCCCACTCGGGGAGGGGACCGGGGAGCTGTTTTTT. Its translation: CASSPLGEGTGELFF.

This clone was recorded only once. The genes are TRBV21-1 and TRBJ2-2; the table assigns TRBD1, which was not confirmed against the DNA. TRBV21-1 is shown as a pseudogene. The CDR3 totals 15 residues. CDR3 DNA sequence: TGTGCCAGCAGCAAAGGGGACAGGGGTGTCGGGGAGCTGTTTTTT. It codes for CASSKGDRGVGELFF.

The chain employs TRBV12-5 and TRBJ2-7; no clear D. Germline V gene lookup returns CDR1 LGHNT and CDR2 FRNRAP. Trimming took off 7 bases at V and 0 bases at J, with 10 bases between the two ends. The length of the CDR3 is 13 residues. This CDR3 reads CASALGSSYEQYF. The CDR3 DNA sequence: TGTGCTAGTGCCTTGGGCTCCTCCTACGAGCAGTACTTC.

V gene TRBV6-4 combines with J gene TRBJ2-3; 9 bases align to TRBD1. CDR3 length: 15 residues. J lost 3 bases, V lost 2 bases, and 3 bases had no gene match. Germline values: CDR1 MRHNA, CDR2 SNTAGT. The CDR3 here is CASSDGGQGTDTQYF. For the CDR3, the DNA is TGTGCCAGCAGTGACGGGGGACAGGGTACAGATACGCAGTATTTT.

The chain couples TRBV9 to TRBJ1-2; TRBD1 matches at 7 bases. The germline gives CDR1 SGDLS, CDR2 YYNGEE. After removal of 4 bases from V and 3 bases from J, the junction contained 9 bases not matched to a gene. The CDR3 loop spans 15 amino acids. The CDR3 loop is CASSLEDRRHYGYTF. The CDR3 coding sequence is TGTGCCAGCAGCTTAGAGGACAGGCGGCACTATGGCTACACCTTC. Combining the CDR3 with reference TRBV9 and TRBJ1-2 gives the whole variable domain DSGVTQTPKHLITATGQRVTLRCSPRSGDLSVYWYQQSLDQGLQFLIQYYNGEERAKGNILERFSAQQFPDLHSELNLSSLELGDSALYFCASSLEDRRHYGYTFGSGTRLTVV.

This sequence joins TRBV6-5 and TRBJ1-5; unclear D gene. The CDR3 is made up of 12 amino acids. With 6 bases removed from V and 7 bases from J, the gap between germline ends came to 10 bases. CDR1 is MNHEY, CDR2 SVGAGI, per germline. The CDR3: CASRRTTQPQHF. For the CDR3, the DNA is TGTGCCAGCAGACGAACAACACAGCCCCAGCATTTT.

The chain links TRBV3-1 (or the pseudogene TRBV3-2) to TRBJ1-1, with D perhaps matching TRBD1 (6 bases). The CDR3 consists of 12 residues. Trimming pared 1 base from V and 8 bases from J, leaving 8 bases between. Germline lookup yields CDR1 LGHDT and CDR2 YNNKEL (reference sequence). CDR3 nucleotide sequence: TGTGCCAGCAGCCAAGCGGGGGGCGAAGCTTTCTTT. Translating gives CASSQAGGEAFF.

The DNA for the CDR3 is TGTGCCAGCCACAAGAGGCTAAACGAGCAGTACTTC. Its translation: CASHKRLNEQYF. The chain recombines TRBV6-5 with TRBJ2-7; D unclear. The CDR3 contains 12 residues. Trimming took off 8 bases at V and 5 bases at J, with 13 bases between the two ends. Per germline, CDR1 MNHEY and CDR2 SVGAGI.

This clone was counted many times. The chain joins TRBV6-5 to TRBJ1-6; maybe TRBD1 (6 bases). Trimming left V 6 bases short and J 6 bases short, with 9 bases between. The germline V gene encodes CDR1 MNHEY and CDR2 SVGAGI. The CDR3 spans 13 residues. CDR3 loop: CASRTGFNSPLHF. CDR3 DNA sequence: TGTGCCAGCAGGACAGGATTTAATTCACCCCTCCACTTT.

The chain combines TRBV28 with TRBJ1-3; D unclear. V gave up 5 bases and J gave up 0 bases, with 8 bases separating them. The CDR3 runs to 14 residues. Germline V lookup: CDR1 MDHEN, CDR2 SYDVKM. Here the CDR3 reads CASSVSDSGNTIYF. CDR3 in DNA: TGTGCCAGCAGTGTCAGTGACTCTGGAAACACCATATATTTT.

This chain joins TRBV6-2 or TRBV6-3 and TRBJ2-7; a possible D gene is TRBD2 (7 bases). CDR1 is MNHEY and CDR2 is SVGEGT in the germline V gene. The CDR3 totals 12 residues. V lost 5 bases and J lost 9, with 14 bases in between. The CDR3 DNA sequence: TGTGCCAGCAGTGTGGGCGGGGGCGTGCAGTACTTC. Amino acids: CASSVGGGVQYF.

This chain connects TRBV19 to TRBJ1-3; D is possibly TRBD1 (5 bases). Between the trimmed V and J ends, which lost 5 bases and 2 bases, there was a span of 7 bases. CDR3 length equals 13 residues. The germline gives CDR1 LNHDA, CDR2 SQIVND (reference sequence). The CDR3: CASSETAGNTIYF. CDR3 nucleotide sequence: TGTGCCAGTAGTGAGACAGCTGGAAACACCATATATTTT. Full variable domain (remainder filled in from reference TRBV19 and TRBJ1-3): DGGITQSPKYLFRKEGQNVTLSCEQNLNHDAMYWYRQDPGQGLRLIYYSQIVNDFQKGDIAEGYSVSREKKESFPLTVTSAQKNPTAFYLCASSETAGNTIYFGEGSWLTVV.

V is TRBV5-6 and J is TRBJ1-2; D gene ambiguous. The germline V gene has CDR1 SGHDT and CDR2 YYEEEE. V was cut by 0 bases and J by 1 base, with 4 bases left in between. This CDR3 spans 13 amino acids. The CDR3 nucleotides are TGTGCCAGCAGCTTGGACAGTAACTATGGCTACACCTTC. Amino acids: CASSLDSNYGYTF.

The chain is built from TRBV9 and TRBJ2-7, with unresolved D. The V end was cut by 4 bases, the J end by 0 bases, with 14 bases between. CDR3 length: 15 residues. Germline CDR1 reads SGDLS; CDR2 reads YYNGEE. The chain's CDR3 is CASSPATLSSYEQYF. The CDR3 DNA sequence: TGTGCCAGCAGCCCCGCCACTCTGAGCTCCTACGAGCAGTACTTC.

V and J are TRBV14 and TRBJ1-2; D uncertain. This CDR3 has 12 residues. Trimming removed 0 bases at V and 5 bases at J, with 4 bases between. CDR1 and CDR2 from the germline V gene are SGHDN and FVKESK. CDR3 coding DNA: TGTGCCAGCAGCCAAGACCGGTATGGCTACACCTTC. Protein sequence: CASSQDRYGYTF.

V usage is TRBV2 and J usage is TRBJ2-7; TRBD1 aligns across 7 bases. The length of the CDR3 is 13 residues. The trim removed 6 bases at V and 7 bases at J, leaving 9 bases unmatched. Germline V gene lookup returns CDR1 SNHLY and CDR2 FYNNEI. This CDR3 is CASRQGSLGEQYF. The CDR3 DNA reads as TGTGCCAGCAGACAGGGGTCGTTAGGGGAGCAGTACTTC.

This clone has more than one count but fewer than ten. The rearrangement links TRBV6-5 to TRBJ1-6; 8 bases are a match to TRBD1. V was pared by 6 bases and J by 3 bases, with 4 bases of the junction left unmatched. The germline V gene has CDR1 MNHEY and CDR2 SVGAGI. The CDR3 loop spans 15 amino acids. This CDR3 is CASRGTGLYNSPLHF. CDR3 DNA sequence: TGTGCCAGCAGGGGGACAGGTCTCTATAATTCACCCCTCCACTTT.

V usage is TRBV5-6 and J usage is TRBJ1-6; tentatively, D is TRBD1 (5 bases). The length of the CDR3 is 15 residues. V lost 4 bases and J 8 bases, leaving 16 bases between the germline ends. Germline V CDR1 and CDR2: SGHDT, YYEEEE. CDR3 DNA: TGTGCCAGCAGCGTACGGGACTTGGTTCATTCACCCCTCCACTTT. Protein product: CASSVRDLVHSPLHF.

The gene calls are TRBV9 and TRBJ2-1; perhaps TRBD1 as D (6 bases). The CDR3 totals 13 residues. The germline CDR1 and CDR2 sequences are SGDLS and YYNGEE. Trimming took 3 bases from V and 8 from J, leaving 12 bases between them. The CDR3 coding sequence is TGTGCCAGCAGCGGTATACAGGGATATGAGCAGTTCTTC. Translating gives CASSGIQGYEQFF.

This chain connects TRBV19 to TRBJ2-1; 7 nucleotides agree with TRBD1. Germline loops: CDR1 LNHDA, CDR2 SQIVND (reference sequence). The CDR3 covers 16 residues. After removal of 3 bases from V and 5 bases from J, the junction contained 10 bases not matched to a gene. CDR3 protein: CASSMGQPGYNNEQFF. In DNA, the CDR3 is TGTGCCAGTAGTATGGGACAGCCCGGTTATAACAATGAGCAGTTCTTC.

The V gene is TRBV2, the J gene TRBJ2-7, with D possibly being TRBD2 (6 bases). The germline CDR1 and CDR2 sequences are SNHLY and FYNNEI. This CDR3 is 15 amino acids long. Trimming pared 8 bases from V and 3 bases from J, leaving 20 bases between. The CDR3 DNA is TGTGCCAGCGCCTCCGGGACTCTGGATCTCTACGAGCAGTACTTC. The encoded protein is CASASGTLDLYEQYF.

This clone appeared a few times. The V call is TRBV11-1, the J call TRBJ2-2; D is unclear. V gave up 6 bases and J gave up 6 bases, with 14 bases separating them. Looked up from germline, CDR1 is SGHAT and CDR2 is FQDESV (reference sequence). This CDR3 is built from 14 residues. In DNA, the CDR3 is TGTGCCAGCAGTCCACGGCAGGAAGCCGGGGAGCTGTTTTTT. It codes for CASSPRQEAGELFF.